Following are 29 T cell receptor beta chains from one sample sequenced in a study of T cells in Graves' hyperthyroidism and ophthalmopathy. RNA transcripts provided the source from which TCR beta CDR3 regions were amplified. HTBI primers were the set used in a first-round RT-PCR of the TCR CDR3. TCRdb reprocessed the multiplex PCR reads with MiXCR, giving one entry per CDR3 protein. The data show about 350,000 distinct CDR3 sequences, with around 18% seen just once and roughly a sixth held by the top ten. Sequenced material: blood. All receptors come from a middle-aged woman with Graves' ophthalmopathy.

This clonotype was observed at least ten times. The chain recombines TRBV6-5 with TRBJ2-7, with 8 bases identical to TRBD2. The CDR3 runs to 12 residues. V dropped 7 bases and J dropped 5; count of bases not matched to a gene: 4. CDR1 and CDR2 from the germline V gene are MNHEY and SVGAGI. The CDR3 nucleotides are TGTGCCAGCATAGCGGGACTCCACGAGCAGTACTTC. Protein: CASIAGLHEQYF.

This clonotype was observed at least ten times. The J gene is TRBJ1-1, the V gene TRBV9; D gene uncertain. CDR3 length equals 14 residues. In germline, CDR1 is SGDLS, CDR2 YYNGEE. Trimming stripped 0 bases from V and 0 bases from J, with 6 bases between. CDR3 region: CASSVGSLNTEAFF. The CDR3 nucleotides read TGTGCCAGCAGCGTAGGTTCCTTGAACACTGAAGCTTTCTTT.

This clonotype was detected many times. The V call is TRBV6-1, the J call TRBJ1-5; a weak D match, TRBD1 (6 bases). CDR1 is MNHNS, CDR2 SASEGT, per germline. V was shortened by 6 bases and J by 3 bases, with 9 bases between the two germline ends. This CDR3 spans 13 amino acids. The CDR3 coding sequence is TGTGCCAGCAGGAGACAGGTCAATCAGCCCCAGCATTTT. Translating it yields CASRRQVNQPQHF.

In this sample, this clonotype turned up many times. J is TRBJ2-4 and V is TRBV3-1, with TRBD2 matching 9 bases. CDR1 and CDR2 (germline): LGHDT, YNNKEL (reference sequence). The CDR3 has 21 amino acids. Losses at the gene ends were 0 bases for V and 0 bases for J; bases not matched to a gene: 15. CDR3 DNA: TGTGCCAGCAGCCAAGAGTTTTCGAGCGGGAGGAGCTTTTTAGCCAAAAACATTCAGTACTTC. Encoded protein: CASSQEFSSGRSFLAKNIQYF. Looking up the rest from reference TRBV3-1 and TRBJ2-4 gives the full variable domain: DTAVSQTPKYLVTQMGNDKSIKCEQNLGHDTMYWYKQDSKKFLKIMFSYNNKELIINETVPNRFSPKSPDKAHLNLHINSLELGDSAVYFCASSQEFSSGRSFLAKNIQYFGAGTRLSVL.

This clonotype was observed many times. The chain uses TRBV7-8 and TRBJ2-3; 12 positions agree with TRBD2. This CDR3 has 16 residues. CDR1 and CDR2 from the germline V gene are SGHVS and FQNEAQ. J gave up 2 bases and V 5 bases, and 5 bases lay outside the gene matches. The chain's CDR3 is CASSPRLAGATDTQYF. DNA of the CDR3: TGTGCCAGCAGCCCTAGACTAGCGGGAGCCACAGATACGCAGTATTTT. Full variable domain (outside the CDR3, taken from reference TRBV7-8 and TRBJ2-3): GAGVSQSPRYKVAKRGQDVALRCDPISGHVSLFWYQQALGQGPEFLTYFQNEAQLDKSGLPSDRFFAERPEGSVSTLKIQRTQQEDSAVYLCASSPRLAGATDTQYFGPGTRLTVL.

At least ten counts were recorded for this clonotype. V gene TRBV10-1 combines with J gene TRBJ1-1; 7 bases agree with TRBD1. CDR3 size: 15 residues. The V gene end was trimmed by 3 bases and the J gene end by 5 bases; junction bases not matched to a gene: 9. The germline V gene has CDR1 WNHNN and CDR2 SYGVQD (reference sequence). DNA for the CDR3: TGCGCCAGCAGTGATGCCCGACAGGGAGGGACTGAAGCTTTCTTT. Translation: CASSDARQGGTEAFF.

The CDR3: CASSESGTGTEQYF. CDR3 nucleotides: TGTGCCAGCAGTGAGTCCGGGACAGGGACCGAGCAGTACTTC. The chain joins TRBV6-1 to TRBJ2-7; 9 bases map to TRBD1. Germline V lookup: CDR1 MNHNS, CDR2 SASEGT. The CDR3 has 14 amino acids. Trimming cost V 3 bases and J 6 bases; bases outside gene matches: 6.

This clonotype was counted many times. The CDR3 DNA sequence: TGTGCCACGAGGAGGGCATCGGTGAACACTGAAGCTTTCTTT. Translated, it gives CATRRASVNTEAFF. The gene calls are TRBV19 and TRBJ1-1; D gene unclear. Germline V gene lookup returns CDR1 LNHDA and CDR2 SQIVND (reference sequence). The germline V and J ends were trimmed by 10 bases and 0 bases, with 15 bases remaining between them. This CDR3 is 14 amino acids long.

This rearrangement joins TRBV11-2 to TRBJ1-2; D gene unclear. V lost 5 bases and J lost 3, with 10 bases in between. The CDR3 length is 13 residues. The V gene's germline CDR1 is SGHAT and CDR2 FQNNGV. The CDR3 region is CASSLLSDYGYTF. The CDR3 DNA is TGTGCCAGCAGCCTCCTTAGTGACTATGGCTACACCTTC. The variable domain in full, with the rest retrieved from reference TRBV11-2 and TRBJ1-2, is EAGVAQSPRYKIIEKRQSVAFWCNPISGHATLYWYQQILGQGPKLLIQFQNNGVVDDSQLPKDRFSAERLKGVDSTLKIQPAKLEDSAVYLCASSLLSDYGYTFGSGTRLTVV.

This clonotype was detected many times. This chain uses TRBV27 with TRBJ1-3; D is ambiguous. V shed 4 bases and J shed 3 bases, with 10 bases lying between them. Germline loops: CDR1 MNHEY, CDR2 SMNVEV (reference sequence). The CDR3 totals 14 residues. The CDR3 DNA follows: TGTGCCAGCAGTTCTGGGAGTAGTGGAAACACCATATATTTT. This gives the protein CASSSGSSGNTIYF.

This clonotype appeared once. This may be a read error, as it is one base from a much larger clone. The CDR3 protein is CSARDAAGASYEQYF. The CDR3 nucleotides are TGCAGTGCTAGAGATGCCGCGGGAGCAAGTTACGAGCAGTACTTC. This chain links TRBV20-1 with TRBJ2-7; 7 bases are a match to TRBD2. The CDR3 is made up of 15 amino acids. V was clipped by 0 bases and J by 4 bases; unmatched bases: 9. In germline, CDR1 is DFQATT, CDR2 SNEGSKA (reference sequence).

This clonotype was counted between two and nine times. The V gene is TRBV11-1, the J gene TRBJ1-2, with D tentatively TRBD1 (6 bases). The germline V gene encodes CDR1 SGHAT and CDR2 FQDESV (reference sequence). The V and J ends lost 5 bases and 4 bases respectively, with 11 bases between them. The CDR3 contains 13 residues. The CDR3 DNA follows: TGTGCCAGCAGCGCCCCGGACAGCTATGGCTACACCTTC. This gives the protein CASSAPDSYGYTF.

J is TRBJ1-1 and V is TRBV4-3; D is unresolved. Per germline, CDR1 LGHNA and CDR2 YSLEER. V was clipped by 1 base and J by 2 bases, with 8 bases between them. The CDR3 has 14 residues. CDR3 nucleotide sequence: TGCGCCAGCAGCCAAGCAACTGTAAACACTGAAGCTTTCTTT. Its protein is CASSQATVNTEAFF.

This clonotype was detected many times. The rearrangement uses TRBV19 and TRBJ2-1; the D gene is possibly TRBD2 (6 bases). The germline V gene has CDR1 LNHDA and CDR2 SQIVND (reference sequence). The V and J ends lost 3 bases and 3 bases respectively, with 12 bases between them. The CDR3 runs to 15 residues. The CDR3 sequence is CASSMVADHYNEQFF. DNA of the CDR3: TGTGCCAGTAGTATGGTAGCGGACCACTACAATGAGCAGTTCTTC.

This rearrangement joins TRBV6-1 to TRBJ1-1; D may be TRBD1 (5 bases). The CDR3 has 14 amino acids. Between the trimmed V and J ends, which lost 1 base and 4 bases, there was a span of 10 bases. Germline-derived CDR1 and CDR2 are MNHNS and SASEGT. The CDR3 loop reads CASSEVGGPTEAFF. The DNA for the CDR3 is TGTGCCAGCAGTGAAGTTGGGGGTCCCACTGAAGCTTTCTTT.

This clonotype was seen many times. The chain recombines TRBV6-5 with TRBJ2-2; D not resolved. Germline V gives CDR1 MNHEY, CDR2 SVGAGI. The V gene lost 2 bases and the J gene lost 4 bases, with 5 bases spanning the gap. The CDR3 loop spans 13 amino acids. The CDR3 reads CASSYGVTGELFF. CDR3 DNA: TGTGCCAGCAGTTACGGAGTCACCGGGGAGCTGTTTTTT.

This clonotype was seen repeatedly, ten times or more. The chain employs TRBV4-1 and TRBJ2-5; D is ambiguous. With 0 bases removed from V and 8 bases from J, the gap between germline ends came to 22 bases. Germline V gene data show CDR1 as MGHRA and CDR2 as YSYEKL. The CDR3 loop spans 17 amino acids. CDR3: CASSQDNFQRSPGTQYF. The CDR3 nucleotides read TGCGCCAGCAGCCAAGATAATTTCCAGCGCTCCCCCGGAACCCAGTACTTC.

V gene TRBV11-2 combines with J gene TRBJ2-7; tentative D call: TRBD2 (5 bases). Germline-derived CDR1 and CDR2 are SGHAT and FQNNGV. The CDR3 covers 15 residues. Trimming stripped 5 bases from V and 2 bases from J, with 16 bases between. The CDR3 sequence is CASSPTLAGTYEQYF. The CDR3 bases are TGTGCCAGCAGCCCAACCCTAGCCGGAACCTACGAGCAGTACTTC. Combining the CDR3 with reference TRBV11-2 and TRBJ2-7 gives the whole variable domain EAGVAQSPRYKIIEKRQSVAFWCNPISGHATLYWYQQILGQGPKLLIQFQNNGVVDDSQLPKDRFSAERLKGVDSTLKIQPAKLEDSAVYLCASSPTLAGTYEQYFGPGTRLTVT.

The chain employs TRBV13 and TRBJ2-5; the D is unclear. Germline CDR1 reads PRHDT; CDR2 reads FYEKMQ (reference sequence). The V end lost 5 bases, the J end lost 0 bases, and 10 bases lay between the germline ends. This CDR3 region has 14 residues. CDR3 DNA sequence: TGTGCCAGCAGCCGCGGACGGAACCAAGAGACCCAGTACTTC. It yields the protein CASSRGRNQETQYF.

This clonotype was picked up many times. The genes are TRBV28 and TRBJ2-5; D remains ambiguous. There are 14 residues in the CDR3. Germline loops: CDR1 MDHEN, CDR2 SYDVKM. V was trimmed by 6 bases and J by 2 bases, leaving 13 bases between them. CDR3 region: CASSPTSLQETQYF. DNA for the CDR3: TGTGCCAGCAGCCCTACCTCTCTACAAGAGACCCAGTACTTC.

This clonotype was seen many times. J is TRBJ2-3 and V is TRBV7-2; D unclear. Trimming removed 1 base at V and 4 bases at J, with 9 bases between. Per germline, CDR1 SGHTA and CDR2 FQGNSA. The CDR3 loop spans 14 amino acids. CDR3 DNA sequence: TGTGCCAGCAGCTTAGATATAGGTGCAGATACGCAGTATTTT. Protein sequence: CASSLDIGADTQYF.

This clonotype has ten or more counts. V usage is TRBV12-3 or TRBV12-4 and J usage is TRBJ1-5; D not certain. The CDR3 length is 15 residues. V was shortened by 6 bases and J by 4 bases, with 16 bases between the two germline ends. This CDR3 is CASSELGRPNQPQHF. As DNA, the CDR3 is TGTGCCAGCAGCGAATTGGGCAGACCGAATCAGCCCCAGCATTTT.

This clonotype was detected many times. The chain carries TRBV18 and TRBJ1-2, with TRBD1 matching over 9 bases. The CDR3 is 16 residues long. Germline-derived CDR1 and CDR2 are KGHSH and LQKENI. Trimming took 6 bases from V and 6 from J; bases not matched to a gene: 14. The CDR3 loop reads CASSPTRTGEVNGYTF. The CDR3, as DNA: TGTGCCAGCTCCCCAACCCGGACAGGGGAGGTTAATGGCTACACCTTC.

Many counts were recorded for this clonotype. The J gene is TRBJ2-2, the V gene TRBV5-1; 9 bases map to TRBD1. The ends lost 5 bases at V and 6 bases at J; junction bases unmatched: 8. The CDR3 loop spans 15 amino acids. Germline V gene lookup returns CDR1 SGHRS and CDR2 YFSETQ. CDR3 protein: CASRGTGLFAGELFF. The CDR3 coding sequence is TGCGCCAGCAGAGGGACAGGGCTGTTTGCCGGGGAGCTGTTTTTT. The full variable domain, completed using reference TRBV5-1 and TRBJ2-2, is KAGVTQTPRYLIKTRGQQVTLSCSPISGHRSVSWYQQTPGQGLQFLFEYFSETQRNKGNFPGRFSGRQFSNSRSEMNVSTLELGDSALYLCASRGTGLFAGELFFGEGSRLTVL.

The gene calls are TRBV6-1 and TRBJ2-7; TRBD2 agrees at 9 bases. This CDR3 spans 13 amino acids. CDR1 MNHNS and CDR2 SASEGT come from the germline V gene. After removal of 3 bases from V and 4 bases from J, the junction contained 1 base not matched to a gene. The CDR3 bases are TGTGCCAGCAGTGATAGCGGGAGATACGAGCAGTACTTC. Residues: CASSDSGRYEQYF.

This clonotype occurred many times. The chain is built from TRBV20-1 and TRBJ1-6; the D is unclear. CDR3 length equals 12 residues. Trimming pared 0 bases from V and 7 bases from J, leaving 4 bases between. Germline values: CDR1 DFQATT, CDR2 SNEGSKA (reference sequence). The CDR3 DNA follows: TGCAGTGCTAGAGAAGGGAATTCACCCCTCCACTTT. Encoded protein: CSAREGNSPLHF.

The table lists this clonotype with many counts. V gene TRBV20-1 combines with J gene TRBJ2-7, with TRBD2 matching 11 bases. Germline V CDR1 and CDR2: DFQATT, SNEGSKA (reference sequence). The CDR3 consists of 15 residues. The junction had 10 bases not matched to a gene; V was cut back by 3 bases and J by 6 bases. The DNA of the CDR3 is TGCAGTGCTAGCGGGGCTAGCGGGAGGTCAGGCGAGCAGTACTTC. Encoded protein: CSASGASGRSGEQYF.

In this sample, this clonotype turned up many times. This chain connects TRBV28 to TRBJ2-7; D not certain. Germline values: CDR1 MDHEN, CDR2 SYDVKM. Trimming cost V 6 bases and J 5 bases, with 14 bases left between them. The CDR3 runs 13 residues. CDR3 sequence reads: CASSPPTLHEQYF. The CDR3 bases are TGTGCCAGCAGCCCACCGACACTCCACGAGCAGTACTTC.

A remark on this clonotype: One end of the junction fails to match germline, which may point to a read error. The chain is built from TRBV2 and TRBJ1-1; D gene ambiguous. Germline V gene lookup returns CDR1 SNHLY and CDR2 FYNNEI. The CDR3 consists of 12 residues. CDR3 DNA sequence: TGTGCCAGCAGCGAAGGTTTCAATGAAGCTTTCTTT. This gives the protein CASSEGFNEAFF.